A single sample is the source of the 27 T cell receptor beta chains below, sequenced in a study of high-grade serous ovarian cancer treatment subgroups. The tumor samples were collected prior to definitive surgery or chemotherapy. Measured with immunoSEQ multiplex PCR; TCRdb has only the in-frame clones, and not every one. The repertoire includes 2,500 to 3,500 clones, roughly 70% of them detected once, and about 4.6% sits in the top ten. Input material: tumor tissue. These receptors all stem from a human donor with high-grade serous ovarian cancer.

The chain has TRBV6-5 and TRBJ2-5, with D perhaps matching TRBD1 or TRBD2 (5 bases each). Germline CDR1 reads MNHEY; CDR2 reads SVGAGI. V lost 5 bases, J lost 2 bases, and 12 bases lay in between. The CDR3 runs to 14 residues. The CDR3 DNA is TGTGCCAGCAGTAGAGGGGCGGTACAAGAGACCCAGTACTTC. Translating gives CASSRGAVQETQYF.

This clone was detected a few times. This CDR3 reads CASSFRGRNTGELFF. CDR3 in DNA: TGTGCCAGCAGTTTCAGGGGGCGGAACACCGGGGAGCTGTTTTTT. The rearrangement links TRBV5-4 to TRBJ2-2; 8 positions match TRBD1. The V gene's germline CDR1 is SGHNT and CDR2 YYREEE (reference sequence). The CDR3 is 15 residues long. The junction had 4 bases not matched to a gene; V was cut back by 5 bases and J by 1 base.

The chain links TRBV27 to TRBJ2-7; D unclear. The CDR3 extends over 14 amino acids. V dropped 2 bases and J dropped 5 bases, with 13 bases sitting between them. From germline, CDR1 is MNHEY and CDR2 SMNVEV (reference sequence). CDR3 in amino acids: CASSLNGWSNEQYF. The CDR3 coding sequence is TGTGCCAGCAGTTTAAACGGATGGTCGAACGAGCAGTACTTC.

The chain's CDR3 is CASSEMTGSSYEQYF. The DNA for the CDR3 is TGTGCCAGCAGCGAAATGACAGGGAGCTCCTACGAGCAGTACTTC. The V call is TRBV7-2, the J call TRBJ2-5; the match to TRBD1 covers 7 bases. TRBJ2-7 explains the end of the DNA better; the J call may be wrong. The germline gives CDR1 SGHTA, CDR2 FQGNSA. The length of the CDR3 is 15 residues.

V gene TRBV7-8 combines with J gene TRBJ2-2; TRBD2 aligns across 8 bases. Germline values: CDR1 SGHVS, CDR2 FQNEAQ. The CDR3 is 17 amino acids. Losses at the gene ends were 3 bases for V and 6 bases for J; bases not matched to a gene: 12. CDR3 loop: CASSFTGTSDGAGELFF. In nucleotides, the CDR3 is TGTGCCAGCAGCTTCACCGGGACTAGTGATGGTGCCGGGGAGCTGTTTTTT. Combining the CDR3 with reference TRBV7-8 and TRBJ2-2 gives the whole variable domain GAGVSQSPRYKVAKRGQDVALRCDPISGHVSLFWYQQALGQGPEFLTYFQNEAQLDKSGLPSDRFFAERPEGSVSTLKIQRTQQEDSAVYLCASSFTGTSDGAGELFFGEGSRLTVL.

The rearrangement joins TRBV28 to TRBJ1-5; D is uncertain. Germline CDR1 is MDHEN and CDR2 is SYDVKM. V was clipped by 4 bases and J by 0 bases, with 10 bases between them. This CDR3 has 15 residues. Here the CDR3 DNA reads TGTGCCAGCAGTTCGGACGGCTATAGCAATCAGCCCCAGCATTTT. It is translated as CASSSDGYSNQPQHF.

The chain links TRBV2 to TRBJ2-3; 13 bases line up with TRBD2. The germline CDR1 and CDR2 sequences are SNHLY and FYNNEI. V lost 3 bases and J lost 8; bases outside the gene matches: 2. The CDR3 is 14 amino acids. The CDR3 DNA reads TGTGCCAGCAGTGACGGACTAGCGGGGGCTACGCAGTATTTT. Encoded protein: CASSDGLAGATQYF.

The chain combines TRBV27 with TRBJ1-2; TRBD1 agrees at 8 bases. There are 13 residues in the CDR3. Germline V lookup: CDR1 MNHEY, CDR2 SMNVEV (reference sequence). Unmatched junction bases numbered 5, after V lost 5 bases and J lost 6 bases. In DNA form, the CDR3 reads TGTGCCAGCAGTCCCCAGGGGGCTGATGGCTACACCTTC. Amino acids: CASSPQGADGYTF.

The chain combines TRBV29-1 with TRBJ2-7; D call uncertain. This CDR3 contains 13 residues. Germline values: CDR1 SQVTM, CDR2 ANQGSEA. Between the trimmed V and J ends, which lost 4 bases and 3 bases, there was a span of 13 bases. CDR3 coding DNA: TGCAGCGTTGTTTCAGGTCTTGGCTACGAGCAGTACTTC. It specifies CSVVSGLGYEQYF.

The genes are TRBV10-3 and TRBJ2-7; 9 nucleotides line up with TRBD2. The CDR3 consists of 15 residues. Germline V gives CDR1 ENHRY, CDR2 SYGVKD. The J segment lost 4 bases and the V segment lost 0 bases, leaving 4 bases of the junction unmatched. As DNA, the CDR3 is TGTGCCATCAGTGAGTCGAGCGGGGGGCTGTACGAGCAGTACTTC. It codes for CAISESSGGLYEQYF.

This chain links TRBV18 with TRBJ2-7, with a weak D call TRBD1 (6 bases). Germline V gene lookup returns CDR1 KGHSH and CDR2 LQKENI. Trimming removed 1 base at V and 5 bases at J, with 12 bases between. The CDR3 runs to 14 residues. The CDR3 DNA follows: TGTGCCAGCTCACCACTTGAAGGGGGTGACGAGCAGTACTTC. Translation gives CASSPLEGGDEQYF.

This clone was found a few times. The rearrangement links TRBV6-5 to TRBJ2-7; D gene ambiguous. The CDR3 loop spans 15 amino acids. V gave up 2 bases and J gave up 2 bases, with 13 bases separating them. Germline assignment: CDR1 MNHEY and CDR2 SVGAGI. CDR3 in amino acids: CASSYDFAETYEQYF. The DNA of the CDR3 is TGTGCCAGCAGTTACGACTTTGCAGAGACCTACGAGCAGTACTTC.

The chain combines TRBV5-6 with TRBJ2-3; 9 bases are a match to TRBD2. Germline V lookup: CDR1 SGHDT, CDR2 YYEEEE. The length of the CDR3 is 16 residues. Trimming cost V 7 bases and J 5 bases; bases outside gene matches: 14. CDR3 amino acids: CASAPTSAGGGDTQYF. For the CDR3, the DNA is TGTGCCAGCGCCCCCACCTCAGCGGGGGGCGGAGATACGCAGTATTTT.

This chain links TRBV29-1 with TRBJ2-7; 8 nucleotides match TRBD2. The V gene end was trimmed by 4 bases and the J gene end by 0 bases; junction bases not matched to a gene: 11. The CDR3 consists of 16 residues. CDR1 is SQVTM and CDR2 is ANQGSEA in the germline V gene. The CDR3 region has the DNA TGCAGCGTTGCTCCGGCGACTAGCGTTAGCTCCTACGAGCAGTACTTC. This codes for CSVAPATSVSSYEQYF.

The chain joins TRBV4-2 to TRBJ2-2, with 10 bases identical to TRBD2. Trimming at V came to 0 bases and at J to 0 bases, leaving 7 bases not matched to a gene. There are 19 residues in the CDR3. Germline V gene sequence: CDR1 LGHNA, CDR2 YNFKEQ. The CDR3 is CASSQDRRTSGTNTGELFF. In DNA, the CDR3 is TGTGCCAGCAGCCAAGATCGGCGGACTAGCGGAACGAACACCGGGGAGCTGTTTTTT.

V gene TRBV7-9 combines with J gene TRBJ1-5; TRBD1 is a possible D gene (6 bases). V gave up 5 bases and J gave up 4 bases, with 12 bases separating them. CDR3 length: 14 residues. Germline assignment: CDR1 SEHNR and CDR2 FQNEAQ (reference sequence). The DNA of the CDR3 is TGTGCCAGCAGCGATGACAGGTGGAATCAGCCCCAGCATTTT. Protein product: CASSDDRWNQPQHF.

This clone was recorded a few times. This rearrangement joins TRBV5-4 to TRBJ2-1; TRBD1 matches at 10 bases. The V gene end was trimmed by 0 bases and the J gene end by 8 bases; junction bases not matched to a gene: 8. CDR3 length: 16 amino acids. The germline gives CDR1 SGHNT, CDR2 YYREEE (reference sequence). The CDR3 protein is CASSLAGTGVWDEQFF. The CDR3 bases are TGTGCCAGCAGCTTGGCCGGGACAGGGGTTTGGGATGAGCAGTTCTTC.

This chain connects TRBV4-2 to TRBJ2-1; tentatively, D is TRBD2 (5 bases). CDR1 LGHNA and CDR2 YNFKEQ come from the germline V gene. The CDR3 spans 14 residues. V lost 1 base and J 12 bases, leaving 16 bases between the germline ends. The CDR3 coding sequence is TGTGCCAGCAGCCAAGCGGACTCCCTGTCGCGGCAGTTCTTC. It specifies CASSQADSLSRQFF.

Only one count was recorded for this clone. The chain is built from TRBV29-1 and TRBJ2-1, with 10 bases aligning to TRBD1. This CDR3 comprises 10 residues. Per the germline V gene, CDR1 is SQVTM and CDR2 is ANQGSEA. The V gene end was trimmed by 8 bases and the J gene end by 13 bases; junction bases not matched to a gene: 5. The CDR3 region is CSHGTGEQFF. The CDR3 region has the DNA TGCAGCCATGGGACAGGGGAACAGTTCTTC.

The V call is TRBV11-1, the J call TRBJ2-5; D is perhaps TRBD2 (5 bases). V shed 5 bases and J shed 1 base, with 20 bases lying between them. CDR3 length: 17 amino acids. The germline CDR1 and CDR2 sequences are SGHAT and FQDESV (reference sequence). CDR3 nucleotide sequence: TGTGCCAGCAGCAGAGACGGGCCGAGCGGCCTCCAAGAGACCCAGTACTTC. Translation gives CASSRDGPSGLQETQYF.

The J gene is TRBJ2-3, the V gene TRBV4-1; possible D gene TRBD2, 6 bases. There are 15 residues in the CDR3. Germline V gives CDR1 MGHRA, CDR2 YSYEKL. Deletions cut 5 bases from V and 0 bases from J, with 12 bases between. CDR3 residues: CASSDSGHSTDTQYF. As DNA, the CDR3 is TGCGCCAGCAGCGATAGCGGCCATAGCACAGATACGCAGTATTTT.

About this clone: This same CDR3 is encoded by further DNA sequences in the sample. The chain couples TRBV7-9 to TRBJ1-1; 9 bases are shared with TRBD1. Germline loops: CDR1 SEHNR, CDR2 FQNEAQ (reference sequence). V trimming: 3 bases; J trimming: 1 base; junction bases outside the gene matches: 0. The CDR3 has 14 amino acids. The CDR3 nucleotides are TGTGCCAGCAGCTTGACAGGGGGGAACACTGAAGCTTTCTTT. Residues: CASSLTGGNTEAFF.

The V gene is TRBV6-4, the J gene TRBJ2-2; the D gene is possibly TRBD2 (7 bases). From germline, CDR1 is MRHNA and CDR2 SNTAGT. CDR3 length: 14 amino acids. The ends were cut back, 4 bases at V and 5 bases at J, with 11 bases in the middle. CDR3: CASSAEGGTGELFF. The CDR3 nucleotides are TGTGCCAGCAGTGCGGAGGGGGGGACCGGGGAGCTGTTTTTT.

V is TRBV28 and J is TRBJ2-2, with 9 bases matching TRBD1. V was pared by 7 bases and J by 8 bases, with 11 bases of the junction left unmatched. CDR3 size: 15 residues. CDR1 and CDR2 from the germline V gene are MDHEN and SYDVKM. In DNA form, the CDR3 reads TGTGCCAGCAAAGGGGGACAGGGAGCTGTGGGGGAGCTGTTTTTT. Protein product: CASKGGQGAVGELFF.

V usage is TRBV15 and J usage is TRBJ2-7, with 7 positions matching TRBD1. The V gene end was trimmed by 2 bases and the J gene end by 1 base; junction bases not matched to a gene: 11. The CDR3 runs to 17 residues. Germline values: CDR1 LNHNV, CDR2 YYDKDF (reference sequence). The CDR3 spells CATSRFTGVLGSYEQYF. DNA for the CDR3: TGTGCCACCAGCAGATTTACAGGGGTCCTAGGGTCCTACGAGCAGTACTTC.

This clone was seen more than once but under ten times. This sequence joins TRBV7-2 and TRBJ2-5, with TRBD2 matching 11 bases. Germline V gene sequence: CDR1 SGHTA, CDR2 FQGNSA. Trimming cost V 7 bases and J 3 bases; bases outside gene matches: 1. The CDR3 extends over 13 amino acids. CDR3 protein: CASTGLAEETQYF. Here the CDR3 DNA reads TGTGCCAGCACGGGACTAGCGGAAGAGACCCAGTACTTC. Together with reference TRBV7-2 and TRBJ2-5, the CDR3 gives the full variable domain: GAGVSQSPSNKVTEKGKDVELRCDPISGHTALYWYRQSLGQGLEFLIYFQGNSAPDKSGLPSDRFSAERTGGSVSTLTIQRTQQEDSAVYLCASTGLAEETQYFGPGTRLLVL.

The chain carries TRBV4-3 and TRBJ2-6; maybe TRBD1 (6 bases). The CDR3 consists of 16 residues. V dropped 3 bases and J dropped 0 bases, with 9 bases sitting between them. Germline CDR1 reads LGHNA; CDR2 reads YSLEER. DNA of the CDR3: TGCGCCAGCAGCCATTCCAGGGGCTCTGGGGCCAACGTCCTGACTTTC. Protein: CASSHSRGSGANVLTF.